This T cell receptor beta chain was captured by sequencing in a study of T cell responses to AZD1222 COVID-19 vaccine. This CDR3 is built from 15 residues. The V gene end was trimmed by 0 bases and the J gene end by 5 bases; junction bases not matched to a gene: 2. Germline V gene sequence: CDR1 MDHEN, CDR2 SYDVKM. This table comes from immunoSEQ multiplex PCR, and its TCRdb copy is limited to in-frame clones, with some not included. The table shows approximately 260,000 clones, with more than 85% occurring only once. Findings of the study overall: Baseline seropositivity characterized only six or seven AZD1222 recipients.

Points on this clone: Antigen: not known.

Sequences were derived from peripheral blood, sampled on day 0 of AZD1222 vaccination. This rearrangement joins TRBV28 to TRBJ2-5; 11 bases map to TRBD2. The TCR was taken from an adult in good health. In nucleotides, the CDR3 is TGTGCCAGCAGTTTATGGACTAGCGGGAAGGAGACCCAGTACTTC. Protein sequence: CASSLWTSGKETQYF.